The 5 T cell receptor beta chains given below trace back to one sample, sequenced in a study of T cells in Graves' hyperthyroidism and ophthalmopathy. Amplified regions were TCR beta CDR3 sequences from RNA transcripts. The study used the HTBI primer set for a first-round RT-PCR of the TCR CDR3. Each CDR3 protein is one row after TCRdb ran MiXCR on the multiplex PCR reads. In the table there are around 480,000 distinct CDR3 sequences, approximately 15% of which are singletons. The sequenced sample consisted of blood. These receptors were collected from a woman between 18 and 29 years old with Graves' hyperthyroidism.

This clonotype appeared many times. The chain recombines TRBV18 with TRBJ1-5; 12 bases map to TRBD1. V lost 8 bases to trimming and J lost 7 bases; unmatched junction nucleotides: 6. The CDR3 loop spans 14 amino acids. CDR1 and CDR2 (germline): KGHSH, LQKENI. The CDR3 DNA sequence: TGTGCCAGCAGTCCCGGGACAGGGGGCCAGCCCCAGCATTTT. This codes for CASSPGTGGQPQHF.

There are a few counts of this clonotype. The chain has TRBV5-1 and TRBJ2-1; maybe TRBD2 (7 bases). Trimming pared 3 bases from V and 8 bases from J, leaving 21 bases between. The length of the CDR3 is 16 residues. The germline V gene has CDR1 SGHRS and CDR2 YFSETQ. The CDR3 loop is CASSSLGLEGGHEQFF. The DNA for the CDR3 is TGCGCCAGCAGCTCGCTCGGACTAGAGGGGGGGCATGAGCAGTTCTTC. Drawing the rest from reference TRBV5-1 and TRBJ2-1, the complete variable domain is KAGVTQTPRYLIKTRGQQVTLSCSPISGHRSVSWYQQTPGQGLQFLFEYFSETQRNKGNFPGRFSGRQFSNSRSEMNVSTLELGDSALYLCASSSLGLEGGHEQFFGPGTRLTVL.

In its sample, this clonotype was seen a few times. The chain combines TRBV5-1 with TRBJ2-3; D is ambiguous. The CDR3 covers 18 residues. Germline V CDR1 and CDR2: SGHRS, YFSETQ. Trimming left V 0 bases short and J 1 base short, with 18 bases between. The CDR3 spells CASSLVFRMAQGTDTQYF. The CDR3 DNA follows: TGCGCCAGCAGCTTGGTTTTTCGGATGGCCCAGGGCACAGATACGCAGTATTTT.

This clonotype was detected a few times. This chain connects TRBV12-3 or TRBV12-4 to TRBJ2-4, with D perhaps TRBD1 (5 bases). The CDR3 runs 13 residues. V dropped 5 bases and J dropped 6 bases, with 11 bases sitting between them. DNA for the CDR3: TGTGCCAGCAGTCTCTCAGACAGAAACATTCAGTACTTC. Translation: CASSLSDRNIQYF.

About this clonotype itself: The junction shows a germline mismatch at one end, possibly a read error. The gene calls are TRBV19 and TRBJ2-1, with 10 nucleotides matching TRBD1. CDR1 is LNHDA, CDR2 SQIVND, per germline (reference sequence). CDR3 size: 15 residues. CDR3 coding DNA: TGTGCCAGTAGTAGCCGGGACAGGGGCATCCATGAGCAGCTCTTC. Translating gives CASSSRDRGIHEQLF.